Following are 9 T cell receptor beta chains from one sample sequenced in a study of blood T cell repertoires in COVID-19. The table came from immunoSEQ multiplex PCR; TCRdb's copy has only in-frame clones and leaves some out. This sample yields under 40,000 clones, of which about nine tenths are seen a single time; over 12% belongs to the top ten. Specimen: peripheral blood. The receptors originated from a man in his sixties with active COVID-19.

The rearrangement joins TRBV7-8 to TRBJ2-3; maybe TRBD1 (5 bases). CDR1 and CDR2 from the germline V gene are SGHVS and FQNEAQ. This CDR3 contains 16 residues. The V end was cut by 1 base, the J end by 2 bases, with 13 bases between. As DNA, the CDR3 is TGTGCCAGCAGCTTAGGTATCAGGGCTACCACAGATACGCAGTATTTT. Its translation is CASSLGIRATTDTQYF.

The V call is TRBV6-4, the J call TRBJ1-1, with TRBD1 matching 7 bases. CDR1 MRHNA and CDR2 SNTAGT come from the germline V gene. The CDR3 is made up of 15 amino acids. J was trimmed by 4 bases and V by 7 bases; bases with no gene match: 12. This chain's CDR3 is CASTPTGTRSTEAFF. The CDR3, as DNA: TGTGCCAGCACTCCGACAGGGACGAGGAGCACTGAAGCTTTCTTT.

V gene TRBV7-2 combines with J gene TRBJ2-5; D is possibly TRBD2 (5 bases). V was trimmed by 0 bases and J by 1 base, leaving 6 bases between them. This CDR3 is 14 amino acids long. CDR1 SGHTA and CDR2 FQGNSA come from the germline V gene. For the CDR3, the DNA is TGTGCCAGCAGCTTAGCTCGGGGCCAAGAGACCCAGTACTTC. As protein: CASSLARGQETQYF.

This clone was counted only a few times. The rearrangement links TRBV5-5 to TRBJ2-2, with a tentative D call TRBD1 (7 bases). The CDR3 spans 15 residues. Trimming left V 4 bases short and J 2 bases short, with 12 bases between. CDR1 and CDR2 (germline): SGHKS, YYEKEE (reference sequence). The CDR3 reads CASSLRGVNTGELFF. In nucleotides, the CDR3 is TGTGCCAGCAGCCTCAGGGGGGTCAACACCGGGGAGCTGTTTTTT. The variable domain in full, completed from reference TRBV5-5 and TRBJ2-2, reads DAGVTQSPTHLIKTRGQQVTLRCSPISGHKSVSWYQQVLGQGPQFIFQYYEKEERGRGNFPDRFSARQFPNYSSELNVNALLLGDSALYLCASSLRGVNTGELFFGEGSRLTVL.

The chain combines TRBV7-9 with TRBJ2-1, with a weak D call TRBD2 (5 bases). The CDR3 has 15 residues. Germline V CDR1 and CDR2: SEHNR, FQNEAQ (reference sequence). Trimming took 0 bases from V and 7 from J, leaving 13 bases between them. The CDR3 here is CASSLAEDSLNEQFF. The CDR3 DNA reads as TGTGCCAGCAGCTTAGCGGAGGACTCTTTAAATGAGCAGTTCTTC.

The V and J genes are TRBV7-3 and TRBJ2-1, with TRBD2 matching 10 bases. The trim removed 5 bases at V and 10 bases at J, leaving 8 bases unmatched. CDR3 length equals 14 residues. The germline gives CDR1 SGHTA, CDR2 FQGTGA. The DNA of the CDR3 is TGTGCCAGCAGCCGGACTAGCGGAGGGGGGGAGCAGTTCTTC. This gives the protein CASSRTSGGGEQFF.

V usage is TRBV5-6 and J usage is TRBJ1-2, with a possible D match to TRBD1 (5 bases). Germline CDR1 SGHDT, CDR2 YYEEEE. Trimming cost V 0 bases and J 8 bases, with 20 bases left between them. The CDR3 spans 16 residues. The CDR3 DNA reads TGTGCCAGCAGCTTGGAATTGGGGACTGCAAGGCGAGGCTACACCTTC. Translated: CASSLELGTARRGYTF.

This clone occurred a few times. The V call is TRBV7-9, the J call TRBJ1-6; weak D call: TRBD1 (6 bases). With 8 bases removed from V and 9 bases from J, the gap between germline ends came to 11 bases. Per the germline V gene, CDR1 is SEHNR and CDR2 is FQNEAQ (reference sequence). The CDR3 extends over 12 amino acids. DNA of the CDR3: TGTGCCAGCGGAGGGGGGGGTTCACCCCTCCACTTT. Protein sequence: CASGGGGSPLHF.

J is TRBJ2-3 and V is TRBV7-2; 13 bases are shared with TRBD2. V shed 6 bases and J 4 bases; nucleotides not matched to a gene: 4. Per the germline V gene, CDR1 is SGHTA and CDR2 is FQGNSA. The CDR3 runs to 15 residues. DNA for the CDR3: TGTGCCAGCAGTTCACTAGCGGGAGGGGCAGATACGCAGTATTTT. Encoded protein: CASSSLAGGADTQYF.